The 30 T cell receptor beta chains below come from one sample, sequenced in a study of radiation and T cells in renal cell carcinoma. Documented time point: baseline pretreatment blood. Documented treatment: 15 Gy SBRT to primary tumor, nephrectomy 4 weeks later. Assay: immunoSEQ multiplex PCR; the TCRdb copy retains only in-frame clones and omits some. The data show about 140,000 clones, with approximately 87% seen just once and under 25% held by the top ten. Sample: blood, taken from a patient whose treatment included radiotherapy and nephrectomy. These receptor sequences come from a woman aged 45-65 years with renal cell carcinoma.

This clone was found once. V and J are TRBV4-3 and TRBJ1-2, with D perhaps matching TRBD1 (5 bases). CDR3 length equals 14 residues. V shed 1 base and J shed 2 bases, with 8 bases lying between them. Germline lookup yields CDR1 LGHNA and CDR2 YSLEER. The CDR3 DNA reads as TGCGCCAGCAGCCAAGGGAAGGGGAACTATGGCTACACCTTC. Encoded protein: CASSQGKGNYGYTF.

As DNA, the CDR3 is TGTGCCAGCCGTGTCTCTCTCGGGCGGCCCCAGCATTTT. This encodes CASRVSLGRPQHF. V gene TRBV6-5 combines with J gene TRBJ1-5; no clear D. CDR1 is MNHEY and CDR2 is SVGAGI in the germline V gene. The V end lost 8 bases, the J end lost 9 bases, and 17 bases lay between the germline ends. The CDR3 runs to 13 residues.

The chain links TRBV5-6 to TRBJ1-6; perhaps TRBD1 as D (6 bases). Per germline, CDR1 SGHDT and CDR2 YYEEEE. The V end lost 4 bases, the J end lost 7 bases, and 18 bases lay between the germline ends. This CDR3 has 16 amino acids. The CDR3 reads CASSLGLEGENSPLHF. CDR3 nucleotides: TGTGCCAGCAGCCTTGGGTTGGAGGGGGAAAATTCACCCCTCCACTTT.

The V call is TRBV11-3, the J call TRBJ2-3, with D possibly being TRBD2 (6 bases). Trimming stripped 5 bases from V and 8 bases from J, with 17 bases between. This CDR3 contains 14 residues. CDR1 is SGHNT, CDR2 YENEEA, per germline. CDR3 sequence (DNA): TGTGCCAGCAGCCAGACTAGTTCCTCGGGTACGCAGTATTTT. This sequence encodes CASSQTSSSGTQYF.

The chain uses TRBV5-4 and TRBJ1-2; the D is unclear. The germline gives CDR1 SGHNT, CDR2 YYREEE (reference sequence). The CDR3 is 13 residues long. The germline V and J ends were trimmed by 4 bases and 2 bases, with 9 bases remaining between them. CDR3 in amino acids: CASSPAGNYGYTF. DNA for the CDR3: TGTGCCAGCAGCCCGGCCGGGAACTATGGCTACACCTTC.

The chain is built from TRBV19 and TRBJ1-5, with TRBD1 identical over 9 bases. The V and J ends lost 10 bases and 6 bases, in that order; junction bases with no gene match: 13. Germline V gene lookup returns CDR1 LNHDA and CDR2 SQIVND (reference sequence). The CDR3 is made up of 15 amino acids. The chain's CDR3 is CATSPGTGSPQPQHF. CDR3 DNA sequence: TGTGCCACCAGCCCGGGGACAGGGAGCCCTCAGCCCCAGCATTTT.

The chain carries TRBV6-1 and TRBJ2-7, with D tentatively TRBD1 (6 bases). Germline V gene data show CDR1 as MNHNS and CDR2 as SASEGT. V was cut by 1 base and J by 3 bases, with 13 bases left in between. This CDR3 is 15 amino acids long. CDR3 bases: TGTGCCAGCAGTGAAGTGGGAACAGGGTTCTACGAGCAGTACTTC. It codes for CASSEVGTGFYEQYF.

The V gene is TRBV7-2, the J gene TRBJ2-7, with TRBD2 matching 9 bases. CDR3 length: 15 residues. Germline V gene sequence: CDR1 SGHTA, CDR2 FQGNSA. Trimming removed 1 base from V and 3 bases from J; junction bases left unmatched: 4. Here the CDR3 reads CASSLVAGEVYEQYF. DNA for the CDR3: TGTGCCAGCAGCTTAGTAGCGGGAGAAGTCTACGAGCAGTACTTC.

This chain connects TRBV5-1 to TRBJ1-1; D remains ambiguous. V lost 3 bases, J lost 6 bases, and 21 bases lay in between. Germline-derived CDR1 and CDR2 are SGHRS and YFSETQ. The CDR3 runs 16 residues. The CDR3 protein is CASSSRVWSAVAEAFF. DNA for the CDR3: TGCGCCAGCAGCTCCCGAGTCTGGAGTGCGGTGGCTGAAGCTTTCTTT.

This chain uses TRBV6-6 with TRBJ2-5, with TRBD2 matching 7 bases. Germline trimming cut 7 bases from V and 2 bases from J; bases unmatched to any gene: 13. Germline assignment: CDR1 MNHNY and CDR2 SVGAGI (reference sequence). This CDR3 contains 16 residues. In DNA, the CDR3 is TGTGCCAGCACGGGTACGCTAGCGGCAATACAAGAGACCCAGTACTTC. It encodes CASTGTLAAIQETQYF.

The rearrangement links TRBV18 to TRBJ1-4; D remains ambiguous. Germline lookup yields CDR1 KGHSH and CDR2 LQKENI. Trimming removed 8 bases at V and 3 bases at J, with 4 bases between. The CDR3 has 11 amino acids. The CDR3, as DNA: TGTGCCAGCCAATCTAATGAAAAACTGTTTTTT. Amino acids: CASQSNEKLFF.

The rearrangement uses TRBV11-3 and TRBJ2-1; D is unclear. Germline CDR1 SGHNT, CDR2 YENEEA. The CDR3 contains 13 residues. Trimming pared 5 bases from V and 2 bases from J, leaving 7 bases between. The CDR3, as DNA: TGTGCCAGCAGCGCCCCGCCCTACAATGAGCAGTTCTTC. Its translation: CASSAPPYNEQFF.

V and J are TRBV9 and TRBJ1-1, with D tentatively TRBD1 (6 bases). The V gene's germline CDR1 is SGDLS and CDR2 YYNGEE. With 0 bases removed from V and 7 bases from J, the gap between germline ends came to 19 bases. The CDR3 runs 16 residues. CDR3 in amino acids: CASSVGGGGLRNEAFF. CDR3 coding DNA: TGTGCCAGCAGCGTAGGAGGAGGGGGGCTGAGGAATGAAGCTTTCTTT.

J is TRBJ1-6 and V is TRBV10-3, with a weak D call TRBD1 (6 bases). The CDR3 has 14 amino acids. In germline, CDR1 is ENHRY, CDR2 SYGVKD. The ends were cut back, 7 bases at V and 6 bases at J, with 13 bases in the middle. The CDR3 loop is CAITRDTTNSPLHF. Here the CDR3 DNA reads TGTGCCATCACCAGGGACACCACTAATTCACCCCTCCACTTT.

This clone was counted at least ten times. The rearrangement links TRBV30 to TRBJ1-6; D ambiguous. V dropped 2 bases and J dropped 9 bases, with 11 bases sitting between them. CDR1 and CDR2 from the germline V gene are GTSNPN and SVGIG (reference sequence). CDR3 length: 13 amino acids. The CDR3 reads CAWSLAVGSPLHF. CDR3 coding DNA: TGTGCCTGGAGTCTCGCCGTAGGTTCACCCCTCCACTTT. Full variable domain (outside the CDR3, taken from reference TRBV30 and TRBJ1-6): SQTIHQWPATLVQPVGSPLSLECTVEGTSNPNLYWYRQAAGRGLQLLFYSVGIGQISSEVPQNLSASRPQDRQFILSSKKLLLSDSGFYLCAWSLAVGSPLHFGNGTRLTVT.

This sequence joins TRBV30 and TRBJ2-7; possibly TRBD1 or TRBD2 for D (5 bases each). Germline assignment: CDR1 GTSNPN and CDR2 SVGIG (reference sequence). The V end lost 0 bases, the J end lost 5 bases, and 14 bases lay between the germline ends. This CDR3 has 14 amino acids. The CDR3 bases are TGTGCCTGGAGTGTAGACGGGGACCCCAACGAGCAGTACTTC. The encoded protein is CAWSVDGDPNEQYF.

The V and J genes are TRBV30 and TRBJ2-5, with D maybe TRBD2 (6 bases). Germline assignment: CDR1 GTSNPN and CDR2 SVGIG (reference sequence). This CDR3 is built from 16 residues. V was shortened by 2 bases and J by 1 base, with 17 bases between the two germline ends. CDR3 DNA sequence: TGTGCCTGGAGTTCCCACCTCCGGGGGATCCAAGAGACCCAGTACTTC. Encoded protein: CAWSSHLRGIQETQYF. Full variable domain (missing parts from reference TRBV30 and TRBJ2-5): SQTIHQWPATLVQPVGSPLSLECTVEGTSNPNLYWYRQAAGRGLQLLFYSVGIGQISSEVPQNLSASRPQDRQFILSSKKLLLSDSGFYLCAWSSHLRGIQETQYFGPGTRLLVL.

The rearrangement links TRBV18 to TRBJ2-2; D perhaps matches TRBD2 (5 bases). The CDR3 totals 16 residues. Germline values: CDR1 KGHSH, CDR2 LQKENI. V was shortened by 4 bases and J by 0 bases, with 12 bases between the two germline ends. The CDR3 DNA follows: TGTGCCAGCTCACAGAACGAGGGCTCGAACACCGGGGAGCTGTTTTTT. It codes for CASSQNEGSNTGELFF.

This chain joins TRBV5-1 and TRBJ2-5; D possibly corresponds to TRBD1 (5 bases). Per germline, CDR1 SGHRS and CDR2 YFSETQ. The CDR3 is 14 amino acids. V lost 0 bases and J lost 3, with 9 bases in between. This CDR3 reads CASSLVGAEETQYF. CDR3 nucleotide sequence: TGCGCCAGCAGCTTGGTAGGGGCGGAAGAGACCCAGTACTTC.

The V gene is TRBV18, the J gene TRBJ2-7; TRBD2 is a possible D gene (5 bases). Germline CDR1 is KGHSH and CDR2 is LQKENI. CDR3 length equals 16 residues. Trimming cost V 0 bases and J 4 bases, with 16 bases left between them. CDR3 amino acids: CASSPPGASGVYEQYF. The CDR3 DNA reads TGTGCCAGCTCACCACCGGGCGCGAGCGGAGTTTACGAGCAGTACTTC.

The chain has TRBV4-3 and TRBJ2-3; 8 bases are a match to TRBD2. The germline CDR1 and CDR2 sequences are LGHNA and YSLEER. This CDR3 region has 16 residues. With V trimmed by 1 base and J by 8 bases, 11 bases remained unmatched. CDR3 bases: TGCGCCAGCAGCCAAGTAGTGCGGGGGGCGTTTGGTACGCAGTATTTT. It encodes CASSQVVRGAFGTQYF.

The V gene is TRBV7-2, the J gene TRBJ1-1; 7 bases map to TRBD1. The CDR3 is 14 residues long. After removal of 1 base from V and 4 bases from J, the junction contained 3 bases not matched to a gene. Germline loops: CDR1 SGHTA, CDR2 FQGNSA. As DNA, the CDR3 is TGTGCCAGCAGCTTAGAGGCAGGGGGCACTGAAGCTTTCTTT. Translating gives CASSLEAGGTEAFF.

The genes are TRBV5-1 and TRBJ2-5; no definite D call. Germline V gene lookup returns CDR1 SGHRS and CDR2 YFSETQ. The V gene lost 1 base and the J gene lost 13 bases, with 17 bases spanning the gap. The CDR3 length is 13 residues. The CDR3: CASSLPDLLLSYF. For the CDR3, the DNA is TGCGCCAGCAGCTTGCCGGACCTGTTATTATCGTACTTC.

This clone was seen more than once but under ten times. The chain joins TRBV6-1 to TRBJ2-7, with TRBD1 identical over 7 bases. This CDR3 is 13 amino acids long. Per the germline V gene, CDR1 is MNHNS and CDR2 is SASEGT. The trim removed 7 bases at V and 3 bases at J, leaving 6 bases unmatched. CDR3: CASMGPGGYEQYF. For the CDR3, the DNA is TGTGCCAGCATGGGGCCAGGGGGCTACGAGCAGTACTTC.

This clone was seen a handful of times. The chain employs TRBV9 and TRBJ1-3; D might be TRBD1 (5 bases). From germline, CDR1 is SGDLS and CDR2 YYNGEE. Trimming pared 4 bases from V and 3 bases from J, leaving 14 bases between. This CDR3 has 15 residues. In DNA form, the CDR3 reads TGTGCCAGCAGCTCGGAGACTGGGGGTGGAAACACCATATATTTT. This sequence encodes CASSSETGGGNTIYF.

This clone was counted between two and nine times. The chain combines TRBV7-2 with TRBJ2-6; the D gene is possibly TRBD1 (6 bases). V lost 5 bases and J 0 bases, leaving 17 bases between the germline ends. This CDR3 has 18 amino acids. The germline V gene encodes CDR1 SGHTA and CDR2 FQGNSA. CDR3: CASSPRSGHPSGANVLTF. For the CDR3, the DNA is TGTGCCAGCAGCCCGAGGTCGGGACACCCCTCTGGGGCCAACGTCCTGACTTTC.

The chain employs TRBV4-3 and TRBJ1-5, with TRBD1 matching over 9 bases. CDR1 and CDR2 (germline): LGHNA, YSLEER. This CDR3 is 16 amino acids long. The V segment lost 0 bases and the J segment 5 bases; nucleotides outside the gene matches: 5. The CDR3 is CASSQDAGQGHQPQHF. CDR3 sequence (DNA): TGCGCCAGCAGCCAAGATGCGGGACAGGGACATCAGCCCCAGCATTTT.

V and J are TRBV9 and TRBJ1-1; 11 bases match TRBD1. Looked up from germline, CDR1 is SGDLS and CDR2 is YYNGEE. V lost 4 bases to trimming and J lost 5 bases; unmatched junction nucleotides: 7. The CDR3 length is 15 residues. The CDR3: CASSLGTGGITEAFF. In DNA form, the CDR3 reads TGTGCCAGCAGCTTGGGGACAGGGGGTATTACTGAAGCTTTCTTT.

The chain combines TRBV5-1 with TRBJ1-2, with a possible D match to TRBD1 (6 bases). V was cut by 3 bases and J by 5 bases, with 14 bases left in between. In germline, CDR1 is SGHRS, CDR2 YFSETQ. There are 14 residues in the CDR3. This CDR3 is CASSSPTTGYGYTF. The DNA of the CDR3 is TGCGCCAGCAGCTCCCCGACGACAGGATATGGCTACACCTTC.

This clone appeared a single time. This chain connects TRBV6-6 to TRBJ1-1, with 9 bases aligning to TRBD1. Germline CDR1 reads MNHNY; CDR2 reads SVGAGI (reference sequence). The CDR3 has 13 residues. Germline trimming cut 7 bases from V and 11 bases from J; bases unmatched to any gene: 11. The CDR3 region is CASKIQGANGAFF. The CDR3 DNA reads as TGTGCCAGCAAAATACAGGGGGCGAATGGCGCTTTCTTT.